The 19 T cell receptor beta chains presented below share a single source sample, sequenced in a study of PD-1 blockade in classical Hodgkin lymphoma. Using immunoSEQ multiplex PCR, the repertoire was profiled, and TCRdb retains in-frame clones only, with some absent. The sample carries some 95,000 clones, roughly nine tenths recorded once. Exposure to brentuximab vedotin varied, and each patient had relapsed following autologous stem cell transplantation. Sequencing was performed on peripheral blood mononuclear cells (PBMCs), taken before the second cycle of nivolumab. These receptors were collected from a human donor with classical Hodgkin lymphoma.

This chain joins TRBV2 and TRBJ1-1; D gene uncertain. The CDR3 contains 15 residues. CDR1 SNHLY and CDR2 FYNNEI come from the germline V gene. V shed 3 bases and J shed 4 bases, with 15 bases lying between them. The CDR3 nucleotides read TGTGCCAGCAGTGATTGGCGACACCTGGGCACTGAAGCTTTCTTT. As protein: CASSDWRHLGTEAFF.

This chain joins TRBV7-8 and TRBJ2-2; D is possibly TRBD1 or TRBD2 (6 bases each). From germline, CDR1 is SGHVS and CDR2 FQNEAQ. The CDR3 is 17 residues long. The V gene lost 5 bases and the J gene lost 0 bases, with 16 bases spanning the gap. The CDR3 sequence is CASSNTGADANTGELFF. In nucleotides, the CDR3 is TGTGCCAGCAGCAATACGGGGGCAGACGCGAACACCGGGGAGCTGTTTTTT.

The chain is built from TRBV27 and TRBJ2-7; D not certain. The CDR3 loop spans 13 amino acids. The V gene lost 4 bases and the J gene lost 2 bases, with 9 bases spanning the gap. Germline values: CDR1 MNHEY, CDR2 SMNVEV (reference sequence). Here the CDR3 DNA reads TGTGCCAGCAGTTCCCCAGTCACCTACGAGCAGTACTTC. This sequence encodes CASSSPVTYEQYF.

The chain is built from TRBV6-5 and TRBJ2-7, with a weak D call TRBD2 (6 bases). The germline V and J ends were trimmed by 5 bases and 2 bases, with 10 bases remaining between them. The germline CDR1 and CDR2 sequences are MNHEY and SVGAGI. The CDR3 spans 13 residues. The CDR3 sequence: CASSKGTAYEQYF. In DNA form, the CDR3 reads TGTGCCAGCAGTAAAGGGACTGCCTACGAGCAGTACTTC.

The chain combines TRBV11-2 with TRBJ2-1; possibly TRBD2 for D (6 bases). The CDR3 sequence is 16 residues long. The germline gives CDR1 SGHAT, CDR2 FQNNGV. V was shortened by 3 bases and J by 0 bases, with 12 bases between the two germline ends. The CDR3 DNA reads as TGTGCCAGCAGCTTCTCAACTAGCAACTCCTACAATGAGCAGTTCTTC. It encodes CASSFSTSNSYNEQFF.

The V gene is TRBV5-1, the J gene TRBJ2-2, with TRBD2 matching over 14 bases. Per germline, CDR1 SGHRS and CDR2 YFSETQ. V lost 4 bases and J lost 5; bases outside the gene matches: 4. The CDR3 is 16 amino acids. The CDR3 reads CASSMGLAGETGELFF. CDR3 bases: TGCGCCAGCAGCATGGGACTAGCGGGAGAGACCGGGGAGCTGTTTTTT. Using reference TRBV5-1 and TRBJ2-2 for the parts outside the CDR3, the full variable domain is KAGVTQTPRYLIKTRGQQVTLSCSPISGHRSVSWYQQTPGQGLQFLFEYFSETQRNKGNFPGRFSGRQFSNSRSEMNVSTLELGDSALYLCASSMGLAGETGELFFGEGSRLTVL.

The V call is TRBV10-3, the J call TRBJ2-1, with a possible D match to TRBD2 (7 bases). This CDR3 region has 15 residues. CDR1 is ENHRY and CDR2 is SYGVKD in the germline V gene. V dropped 4 bases and J dropped 7 bases, with 17 bases sitting between them. In DNA form, the CDR3 reads TGTGCCATCAGTGTAGCTGGGGGGGCTTATAATGAGCAGTTCTTC. The encoded protein is CAISVAGGAYNEQFF.

V is TRBV4-1 and J is TRBJ2-3, with TRBD1 as a possible D gene (6 bases). The germline V gene has CDR1 MGHRA and CDR2 YSYEKL. This CDR3 is 16 amino acids long. V lost 3 bases and J lost 2, with 15 bases in between. CDR3 coding DNA: TGCGCCAGCAGCCATCGTTCAGGGGCTGTCACAGATACGCAGTATTTT. This gives the protein CASSHRSGAVTDTQYF.

This clone was counted between two and nine times. This chain links TRBV7-2 with TRBJ2-1, with 8 bases aligning to TRBD2. The germline gives CDR1 SGHTA, CDR2 FQGNSA. The CDR3 contains 16 residues. J was trimmed by 4 bases and V by 0 bases; bases with no gene match: 5. CDR3 in amino acids: CASSLALAGSYNEQFF. DNA of the CDR3: TGTGCCAGCAGCTTAGCTTTAGCGGGGTCTTACAATGAGCAGTTCTTC.

The V call is TRBV28, the J call TRBJ1-1; D gene ambiguous. Per the germline V gene, CDR1 is MDHEN and CDR2 is SYDVKM. The ends were cut back, 1 base at V and 2 bases at J, with 5 bases in the middle. The CDR3 contains 13 residues. The CDR3 nucleotides are TGTGCCAGCAGTTTATCACCAAACACTGAAGCTTTCTTT. As protein: CASSLSPNTEAFF.

V and J are TRBV18 and TRBJ1-5; D possibly corresponds to TRBD1 (5 bases). V lost 2 bases, J lost 6 bases, and 20 bases lay in between. Per the germline V gene, CDR1 is KGHSH and CDR2 is LQKENI. This CDR3 contains 17 residues. The CDR3 reads CASSPKNGDGGIQPQHF. The CDR3 coding sequence is TGTGCCAGCTCACCAAAAAATGGCGATGGGGGGATTCAGCCCCAGCATTTT. The entire variable domain, with the rest obtained from reference TRBV18 and TRBJ1-5, is as follows: NAGVMQNPRHLVRRRGQEARLRCSPMKGHSHVYWYRQLPEEGLKFMVYLQKENIIDESGMPKERFSAEFPKEGPSILRIQQVVRGDSAAYFCASSPKNGDGGIQPQHFGDGTRLSIL.

V and J are TRBV7-9 and TRBJ1-5; no firm D call. The CDR3 runs 13 residues. CDR1 is SEHNR and CDR2 is FQNEAQ in the germline V gene (reference sequence). Trimming took 5 bases from V and 8 from J, leaving 13 bases between them. The DNA of the CDR3 is TGTGCCAGCAGCACGACGGATAGGAAGCCCCAGCATTTT. Amino acids: CASSTTDRKPQHF.

In the case of this clone: One junction end does not reproduce the germline sequence, and a read error may be involved. V is TRBV7-9 and J is TRBJ2-1; D gene uncertain. Germline CDR1 SEHNR, CDR2 FQNEAQ (reference sequence). The CDR3 totals 12 residues. CDR3 sequence reads: CASSLSALELFF. For the CDR3, the DNA is TGTGCCAGCAGCTTATCGGCCCTGGAGCTGTTCTTC. The variable domain in full, completed from reference TRBV7-9 and TRBJ2-1, reads DTGVSQNPRHKITKRGQNVTFRCDPISEHNRLYWYRQTLGQGPEFLTYFQNEAQLEKSRLLSDRFSAERPKGSFSTLEIQRTEQGDSAMYLCASSLSALELFFGPGTRLTVL.

The V gene is TRBV6-1, the J gene TRBJ1-3, with D unresolved. The CDR3 extends over 16 amino acids. CDR1 is MNHNS and CDR2 is SASEGT in the germline V gene. V lost 1 base to trimming and J lost 0 bases, with 10 bases between them. CDR3 DNA: TGTGCCAGCAGTGAAGTGGTGGGGAGCTCTGGAAACACCATATATTTT. Translating gives CASSEVVGSSGNTIYF.

This clone was found once. The CDR3 DNA sequence: TGTGCCAGCACGGTTTTGGCGGGGGAAGCCGGGGAGCTGTTTTTT. Its protein is CASTVLAGEAGELFF. The rearrangement uses TRBV6-6 and TRBJ2-2; 7 nucleotides match TRBD2. J gave up 6 bases and V 7 bases, and 11 bases lay outside the gene matches. CDR3 size: 15 residues. In germline, CDR1 is MNHNY, CDR2 SVGAGI (reference sequence).

This chain connects TRBV7-2 to TRBJ2-2; weak D call: TRBD1 (6 bases). This CDR3 comprises 12 residues. Trimming removed 5 bases at V and 6 bases at J, with 7 bases between. Germline CDR1 and CDR2: SGHTA and FQGNSA. CDR3 residues: CASSNRAGELFF. In DNA form, the CDR3 reads TGTGCCAGCAGCAACAGGGCCGGGGAGCTGTTTTTT.

The chain is built from TRBV6-5 and TRBJ2-5; D perhaps matches TRBD2 (6 bases). Germline V lookup: CDR1 MNHEY, CDR2 SVGAGI. This CDR3 comprises 15 residues. Trimming shortened V by 5 bases and J by 4 bases, and 17 bases separated the two germline ends. CDR3 amino acids: CASSQSRDSRETQYF. The CDR3, as DNA: TGTGCCAGCAGTCAGTCCCGGGACTCCCGAGAGACCCAGTACTTC.

V usage is TRBV5-1 and J usage is TRBJ2-7, with 7 bases matching TRBD2. The CDR3 spans 15 residues. The ends lost 0 bases at V and 6 bases at J; junction bases unmatched: 9. Per the germline V gene, CDR1 is SGHRS and CDR2 is YFSETQ. CDR3 sequence (DNA): TGCGCCAGCAGCTTGGGAGGCGGGAGCGCTCGCGAGCAGTACTTC. It specifies CASSLGGGSAREQYF. Based on the CDR3 plus reference TRBV5-1 and TRBJ2-7, the full variable domain is KAGVTQTPRYLIKTRGQQVTLSCSPISGHRSVSWYQQTPGQGLQFLFEYFSETQRNKGNFPGRFSGRQFSNSRSEMNVSTLELGDSALYLCASSLGGGSAREQYFGPGTRLTVT.

The rearrangement links TRBV5-4 to TRBJ2-1; 10 nucleotides line up with TRBD2. Losses at the gene ends were 5 bases for V and 0 bases for J; bases not matched to a gene: 2. Germline V gene sequence: CDR1 SGHNT, CDR2 YYREEE (reference sequence). The CDR3 contains 15 residues. The CDR3 here is CASRLAGGSYNEQFF. The CDR3 nucleotides are TGTGCCAGCAGATTAGCGGGGGGCTCCTACAATGAGCAGTTCTTC. Combining the CDR3 with reference TRBV5-4 and TRBJ2-1 gives the whole variable domain ETGVTQSPTHLIKTRGQQVTLRCSSQSGHNTVSWYQQALGQGPQFIFQYYREEENGRGNFPPRFSGLQFPNYSSELNVNALELDDSALYLCASRLAGGSYNEQFFGPGTRLTVL.